Sequencing of this T cell receptor beta chain was carried out in a study of shared clonotypes between healthy human individuals. On this clone itself: Its antigen is currently unknown.

The CDR3 spans 16 residues. The junction had 8 bases not matched to a gene; V was cut back by 4 bases and J by 1 base. Germline V lookup: CDR1 ENHRY, CDR2 SYGVKD. Combining CD45RO+ cells with CCR7-negative CD45RA+ TemRA cells gave CD8 memory. Sequencing was performed with immunoSEQ multiplex PCR; in TCRdb, only in-frame clones are kept and a portion is missing. The sample has roughly 720,000 clones, less than 95% seen once; the top ten hold 30% to 40%. Study-wide points: Around 5.3% of naive CD4 clonotypes were shared across four donors.

The receptor was isolated from a man younger than 30 in good health. Some clones in this sample may be carry-over from other donors' samples. What was sequenced was memory CD8+ T cells from PBMCs. Subset noted: CD45RO+ cells pooled with CCR7-negative TemRA cells. J is TRBJ1-2 and V is TRBV10-3, with 8 nucleotides matching TRBD1. The CDR3 spells CAISVQGAPYNYGYTF. The CDR3 DNA reads TGTGCCATCAGTGTGCAGGGGGCCCCCTATAACTATGGCTACACCTTC.